These 21 T cell receptor beta chains originate from one sample sequenced in a study of immune heterogeneity within non-small cell lung tumors listed by TCRdb under 2018. The TCR template was genomic DNA extracted from bulk tumor tissue, and roughly 600 ng of gDNA was amplified for each sample. During surgery, several biopsies were collected from each primary tumor and placed as far from one another as possible within the tumor mass. The study cohort was described as untreated and was composed of newly diagnosed NSCLC cases undergoing curative surgery. The data were produced on a HiSeq X Ten. A multiplex PCR system amplified the TCR beta CDR3 region, with a first 10-cycle round using 32 V-gene forward and 13 J-gene reverse primers. In TCRdb, the public reads were trimmed at Q25 with fastp and aligned with MiXCR, with productive beta chains retained. Rows are unified per CDR3 protein, each entry keeping the most common DNA and genes. The sample table records 20,000 to 25,000 distinct CDR3 sequences; 25% to 30% of these occur just once. The ten top clones hold over 3.5% of the sample.

The sample taken for sequencing was lung tumor tissue. The receptors derive from a man aged 40-55 years with non-small cell lung cancer.

A single count supports this clonotype. A single base separates this from a much larger clone, so it may be a read error. The chain links TRBV20-1 to TRBJ2-5; D is perhaps TRBD1 or TRBD2 (5 bases each). The germline V gene encodes CDR1 DFQATT and CDR2 SNEGSKA (reference sequence). The CDR3 is 15 residues long. CDR3 loop: CSARTGQTYQDTQYF. The CDR3 region has the DNA TGCAGTGCTAGAACGGGGCAAACGTACCAAGATACCCAGTACTTC.

To note about this clonotype: This could be a read error, since a much larger clone is one nucleotide away. The chain is built from TRBV4-3 and TRBJ2-2; D is perhaps TRBD2 (6 bases). The CDR3 covers 16 residues. The germline V gene encodes CDR1 LGHNA and CDR2 YSLEER. Trimming removed 5 bases at V and 4 bases at J, with 17 bases between. The CDR3 coding sequence is TGCGCCAGCAGCGAGGATGGCGGGGTAAGCACCGGGGAGCTGTTTTTT. Encoded protein: CASSEDGGVSTGELFF.

This clonotype was detected a few times. This chain links TRBV6-1 with TRBJ2-4, with 8 nucleotides matching TRBD1. This CDR3 is 12 amino acids long. After removal of 7 bases from V and 14 bases from J, the junction contained 10 bases not matched to a gene. Germline values: CDR1 MNHNS, CDR2 SASEGT. The CDR3 sequence is CASTMGDRLEYF. CDR3 nucleotides: TGTGCCAGCACCATGGGGGACAGGCTGGAGTACTTC.

The rearrangement uses TRBV4-1 and TRBJ2-7; 13 nucleotides agree with TRBD2. This CDR3 is built from 17 residues. The ends lost 8 bases at V and 2 bases at J; junction bases unmatched: 12. Germline lookup yields CDR1 MGHRA and CDR2 YSYEKL. CDR3 protein: CASAPGLAGKVPYEQYF. As DNA, the CDR3 is TGCGCCAGCGCGCCGGGACTAGCGGGAAAGGTACCCTACGAGCAGTACTTC.

This rearrangement joins TRBV27 to TRBJ1-1, with 7 bases that match TRBD1. The V segment lost 6 bases and the J segment 4 bases; nucleotides outside the gene matches: 8. The V gene's germline CDR1 is MNHEY and CDR2 SMNVEV (reference sequence). This CDR3 has 14 amino acids. CDR3 amino acids: CASSPGQLSTEAFF. CDR3 in DNA: TGTGCCAGCAGCCCGGGACAGCTAAGCACTGAAGCTTTCTTT.

The genes are TRBV3-1 and TRBJ1-2; TRBD1 might be the D (5 bases). Germline lookup yields CDR1 LGHDT and CDR2 YNNKEL (reference sequence). The CDR3 loop spans 14 amino acids. Trimming took 4 bases from V and 8 from J, leaving 17 bases between them. As DNA, the CDR3 is TGTGCCAGCAGCCGGAGTGGGGGAGGGGAGGGCTACACCTTC. Translation gives CASSRSGGGEGYTF.

The chain uses TRBV5-6 and TRBJ1-2, with 9 bases matching TRBD1. The V gene's germline CDR1 is SGHDT and CDR2 YYEEEE. V trimming: 4 bases; J trimming: 8 bases; junction bases outside the gene matches: 3. This CDR3 has 12 amino acids. This CDR3 is CASSHDRGGYTF. In nucleotides, the CDR3 is TGTGCCAGCAGCCACGACAGGGGGGGCTACACCTTC. Filled out from reference TRBV5-6 and TRBJ1-2, the complete variable domain reads DAGVTQSPTHLIKTRGQQVTLRCSPKSGHDTVSWYQQALGQGPQFIFQYYEEEERQRGNFPDRFSGHQFPNYSSELNVNALLLGDSALYLCASSHDRGGYTFGSGTRLTVV.

This clonotype has at least ten counts. This sequence joins TRBV5-1 and TRBJ2-1; 10 bases agree with TRBD2. The CDR3 length is 15 residues. Trimming removed 2 bases from V and 4 bases from J; junction bases left unmatched: 3. Germline CDR1 is SGHRS and CDR2 is YFSETQ. CDR3 residues: CASSFLAGDYNEQFF. CDR3 bases: TGCGCCAGCAGCTTTCTAGCGGGAGATTACAATGAGCAGTTCTTC. The whole variable domain, filled in from reference TRBV5-1 and TRBJ2-1, reads KAGVTQTPRYLIKTRGQQVTLSCSPISGHRSVSWYQQTPGQGLQFLFEYFSETQRNKGNFPGRFSGRQFSNSRSEMNVSTLELGDSALYLCASSFLAGDYNEQFFGPGTRLTVL.

This clonotype was counted at least ten times. The gene calls are TRBV7-2 and TRBJ1-5; D call uncertain. The CDR3 consists of 14 residues. The V gene's germline CDR1 is SGHTA and CDR2 FQGNSA. Trimming removed 5 bases from V and 0 bases from J, with 8 bases in between. This CDR3 is CASSQGRSNQPQHF. CDR3 nucleotide sequence: TGTGCCAGCAGCCAAGGCCGTAGCAATCAGCCCCAGCATTTT.

This clonotype came up many times. The chain combines TRBV2 with TRBJ1-5; D not resolved. V lost 2 bases and J lost 2, with 10 bases in between. CDR1 SNHLY and CDR2 FYNNEI come from the germline V gene. There are 15 residues in the CDR3. The CDR3 region is CASSEKGVRNQPQHF. The CDR3 nucleotides read TGTGCCAGCAGTGAAAAAGGAGTTCGCAATCAGCCCCAGCATTTT.

In its sample, this clonotype was seen many times. This chain connects TRBV12-3 or TRBV12-4 to TRBJ2-3, with 8 bases identical to TRBD2. This CDR3 is built from 15 residues. V lost 5 bases to trimming and J lost 0 bases; unmatched junction nucleotides: 4. The CDR3 DNA sequence: TGTGCCAGCAGTGATCTAGCGGGTAGCACAGATACGCAGTATTTT. This sequence encodes CASSDLAGSTDTQYF.

Details on this clonotype: A clone one base away is much larger, so this may be a read error. The DNA for the CDR3 is TGCGCCAGCAGTGACAGGAGCCCTTTTAACTATTGCTACACCTTC. Protein: CASSDRSPFNYCYTF. The chain is built from TRBV5-1 and TRBJ1-2; D perhaps matches TRBD1 (6 bases). Germline lookup yields CDR1 SGHRS and CDR2 YFSETQ. This CDR3 has 15 amino acids.

This clonotype came up a few times. V gene TRBV5-4 combines with J gene TRBJ2-7; no reliable D call. V was cut by 4 bases and J by 3 bases, with 17 bases left in between. The CDR3 contains 15 residues. The V gene's germline CDR1 is SGHNT and CDR2 YYREEE (reference sequence). CDR3 nucleotide sequence: TGTGCCAGCAGCGGTCCGTCCGGAGCCGGCTACGAGCAGTACTTC. As protein: CASSGPSGAGYEQYF.

In regard to this clonotype: Given a much more abundant clone one base away, this may be a read error. This CDR3 is CASSRDRVGTEPFF. The CDR3 coding sequence is TGCGCCAGCAGCCGCGACAGGGTGGGGACTGAACCTTTCTTT. V is TRBV5-1 and J is TRBJ1-1; 7 bases fit TRBD1. The CDR3 loop spans 14 amino acids. Germline V lookup: CDR1 SGHRS, CDR2 YFSETQ. The full variable domain, rest sourced from reference TRBV5-1 and TRBJ1-1, is KAGVTQTPRYLIKTRGQQVTLSCSPISGHRSVSWYQQTPGQGLQFLFEYFSETQRNKGNFPGRFSGRQFSNSRSEMNVSTLELGDSALYLCASSRDRVGTEPFFGQGTRLTVV.

The chain carries TRBV24-1 and TRBJ2-2; a possible D gene is TRBD2 (5 bases). V lost 10 bases to trimming and J lost 5 bases, with 19 bases between them. Germline lookup yields CDR1 KGHDR and CDR2 SFDVKD. CDR3 length equals 15 residues. DNA of the CDR3: TGTGCCACGGCCCCAGGAACGGGAAAAACCGGGGAGCTGTTTTTT. It yields the protein CATAPGTGKTGELFF.

This clonotype was detected a few times. This chain connects TRBV3-1 to TRBJ2-5; D perhaps matches TRBD2 (5 bases). In germline, CDR1 is LGHDT, CDR2 YNNKEL (reference sequence). The CDR3 has 13 residues. The V and J ends lost 4 bases and 4 bases respectively, with 10 bases between them. CDR3 DNA: TGTGCCAGCAGCCCAGGAGGAAGAGAGACCCAGTACTTC. Its translation: CASSPGGRETQYF.

This clonotype appeared a few times. This chain joins TRBV10-1 and TRBJ2-7; 11 bases align to TRBD2. Germline loops: CDR1 WNHNN, CDR2 SYGVQD (reference sequence). There are 19 residues in the CDR3. J was trimmed by 0 bases and V by 3 bases; bases with no gene match: 13. CDR3 loop: CASSEGRIATSGNSYEQYF. The DNA of the CDR3 is TGCGCCAGCAGTGAAGGCCGAATAGCGACTAGCGGGAACTCCTACGAGCAGTACTTC.

The CDR3 reads CASSRGRFLDEQFF. In DNA form, the CDR3 reads TGTGCCAGCAGCCGCGGGAGGTTTTTGGATGAGCAGTTCTTC. The chain recombines TRBV7-2 with TRBJ2-1; 8 bases map to TRBD2. This CDR3 comprises 14 residues. The germline gives CDR1 SGHTA, CDR2 FQGNSA. V lost 5 bases, J lost 8 bases, and 8 bases stayed unmatched.

This clonotype is medium-sized by share. The chain is built from TRBV6-1 and TRBJ1-6, with D perhaps TRBD1 (6 bases). The V end lost 5 bases, the J end lost 4 bases, and 15 bases lay between the germline ends. Germline-derived CDR1 and CDR2 are MNHNS and SASEGT. The CDR3 consists of 16 residues. CDR3 region: CASSQNTGHYNSPLHF. Written as DNA, the CDR3 is TGTGCCAGCAGTCAGAATACGGGACATTATAATTCACCCCTCCACTTT.

This clonotype appeared many times. The genes are TRBV12-3 or TRBV12-4 and TRBJ2-3, with D possibly being TRBD2 (5 bases). CDR3 length: 17 residues. The ends were cut back, 6 bases at V and 2 bases at J, with 21 bases in the middle. CDR3 sequence (DNA): TGTGCCAGCAGCCCCTTAGGGAGCGGAGCCACCACAGATACGCAGTATTTT. Translating it yields CASSPLGSGATTDTQYF.

This chain connects TRBV20-1 to TRBJ2-7, with D perhaps given as TRBD1 or TRBD2 (5 bases each). The ends were cut back, 2 bases at V and 2 bases at J, with 19 bases in the middle. The CDR3 totals 16 residues. From germline, CDR1 is DFQATT and CDR2 SNEGSKA (reference sequence). The CDR3 here is CSARPNLGTAPYEQYF. Here the CDR3 DNA reads TGCAGTGCTAGACCGAACCTAGGGACGGCGCCCTACGAGCAGTACTTC.